Listed below are T cell receptor beta chains from one sample, sequenced in a study of cytomegalovirus exposure and HLA in healthy donors. Only in-frame clones appear in the TCRdb table, and some are missing; sequencing was by immunoSEQ multiplex PCR. The sample has around 130,000 clones, over 70% seen once. The sample taken for sequencing was PBMCs. The receptors were sampled from a woman in her forties in good health and CMV-seronegative. Both conserved end residues are part of each CDR3. The order of the fields is clone size, V gene, J gene, D gene, CDR3 protein, CDR3 DNA. A D gene is named only where the DNA matches it firmly. Part of the rows lack a size; the others show once, few, many or a class for expanded clones.

NA	TRBV6-1	TRBJ1-1	TRBD1	CASSVDRVDTEAFF	TGTGCCAGCAGTGTAGACAGGGTCGACACTGAAGCTTTCTTT
NA	TRBV19	TRBJ1-5	NA	CASSRSYSNQPQHF	TGTGCCAGTAGTAGGAGTTATAGCAATCAGCCCCAGCATTTT
NA	TRBV5-1	TRBJ1-4	NA	CASSRDRGPNEKLFF	TGCGCCAGCAGCCGAGATCGGGGTCCTAATGAAAAACTGTTTTTT
few	TRBV27	TRBJ2-7	TRBD2	CASSSPQGRAREQYF	TGTGCCAGCAGTTCCCCTCAAGGGAGGGCACGCGAGCAGTACTTC
NA	TRBV6-1	TRBJ1-2	NA	CASSGRPGGYTF	TGTGCCAGCAGTGGCCGCCCAGGTGGCTACACCTTC
few	TRBV21-1	TRBJ2-7	NA	CASSKNRPEPSEQYF	TGTGCCAGCAGCAAAAATCGCCCGGAGCCCTCCGAGCAGTACTTC
few	TRBV30	TRBJ2-6	NA	CAWGDRDTHRGANVLTF	TGTGCCTGGGGGGATCGGGACACCCATCGTGGGGCCAACGTCCTGACTTTC
NA	TRBV19	TRBJ2-1	TRBD2	CASSSLAGGFYNEQFF	TGTGCCAGTAGTAGCCTAGCGGGGGGTTTCTACAATGAGCAGTTCTTC
NA	TRBV9	TRBJ2-2	TRBD2	CASSRTSIAGELFF	TGTGCCAGCAGCAGGACTAGTATAGCCGGGGAGCTGTTTTTT
NA	TRBV5-1	TRBJ2-3	TRBD1	CASREQGGDTQYF	TGCGCCAGCAGGGAACAGGGGGGAGATACGCAGTATTTT
once	TRBV9	TRBJ1-5	NA	CASSVGVGDQPQHF	TGTGCCAGCAGCGTAGGAGTGGGCGATCAGCCCCAGCATTTT
NA	TRBV7-9	TRBJ2-7	TRBD2	CASSPSGTSGFYEQYF	TGTGCCAGCAGCCCATCCGGGACTAGCGGGTTCTACGAGCAGTACTTC
NA	TRBV19	TRBJ2-2	TRBD1	CASLPGQGLTGELFF	TGTGCCAGTCTGCCGGGACAGGGGCTCACCGGGGAGCTGTTTTTT
NA	TRBV18	TRBJ2-7	NA	CASSPLTDYEQYF	TGTGCCAGCTCACCACTGACAGATTACGAGCAGTACTTC
NA	TRBV7-2	TRBJ1-2	TRBD1	CASSRGQGMGGYTF	TGTGCCAGCAGCCGGGGACAGGGGATGGGGGGCTACACCTTC
NA	TRBV9	TRBJ1-5	TRBD1	CASSPGTGSPQPQHF	TGTGCCAGCAGCCCCGGGACAGGGTCGCCCCAGCCCCAGCATTTT
NA	TRBV27	TRBJ1-1	TRBD1	CASRSPPRTGIYTEAFF	TGTGCCAGCAGGTCACCTCCTCGGACAGGGATATACACTGAAGCTTTCTTT
NA	TRBV19	TRBJ2-1	TRBD2	CASRGGTSGRDEQFF	TGTGCCAGTAGGGGCGGGACTAGCGGGAGGGATGAGCAGTTCTTC
NA	TRBV30	TRBJ2-1	TRBD2	CAWSVWLAGVIANEQFF	TGTGCCTGGAGTGTATGGCTAGCGGGAGTGATTGCCAATGAGCAGTTCTTC
once	TRBV27	TRBJ2-3	TRBD1	CASIGKSAWDRQGADTQYF	TGTGCCAGCATCGGAAAGTCGGCGTGGGATCGACAGGGTGCAGATACGCAGTATTTT
NA	TRBV9	TRBJ2-3	TRBD1	CASSPRTGSTDTQYF	TGTGCCAGCAGCCCGCGGACAGGGAGCACAGATACGCAGTATTTT
NA	TRBV14	TRBJ2-7	NA	CASSQGSLGGYYEQYF	TGTGCCAGCAGCCAAGGGAGTTTGGGGGGTTACTACGAGCAGTACTTC
NA	TRBV6-5	TRBJ1-1	TRBD1	CASDGRQGMAFF	TGTGCCAGCGATGGAAGACAGGGAATGGCTTTCTTT
few	TRBV14	TRBJ1-2	NA	CASSPGAGVGYTF	TGTGCCAGCAGCCCAGGGGCAGGGGTTGGCTACACCTTC
once	TRBV28	TRBJ2-1	TRBD1	CASSSQGDPYNEQFF	TGTGCCAGCAGCTCACAGGGGGATCCCTACAATGAGCAGTTCTTC
NA	TRBV30	TRBJ2-2	TRBD1	CAWSVVWLATGGAGGRTGELFF	TGTGCCTGGAGTGTAGTGTGGTTGGCGACAGGGGGCGCGGGGGGCCGCACCGGGGAGCTGTTTTTT
NA	TRBV28	TRBJ1-5	NA	CASSLSRGQQNQPQHF	TGTGCCAGCAGTTTATCGCGAGGACAGCAAAATCAGCCCCAGCATTTT
NA	TRBV6-6	TRBJ1-1	TRBD1	CASSTGQGWTEAFF	TGTGCCAGCAGTACCGGACAGGGTTGGACTGAAGCTTTCTTT
NA	TRBV27	TRBJ1-2	NA	CASSDPRGVRGYTF	TGTGCCAGCAGTGACCCCCGGGGGGTACGGGGCTACACCTTC
NA	TRBV28	TRBJ1-2	NA	CASSGEQINYGYTF	TGTGCCAGCAGTGGGGAGCAGATCAACTATGGCTACACCTTC
NA	TRBV2	TRBJ1-5	NA	CASSVQAGDQPQHF	TGTGCCAGCAGTGTCCAGGCAGGGGATCAGCCCCAGCATTTT
NA	TRBV27	TRBJ1-2	TRBD1	CASSLDRDDGYTF	TGTGCCAGCAGTTTGGACAGGGATGATGGCTACACCTTC
NA	TRBV2	TRBJ1-5	TRBD1	CASSLDRLDQPQHF	TGTGCCAGCAGTTTGGACAGGCTGGATCAGCCCCAGCATTTT
once	TRBV27	TRBJ1-4	TRBD1	CASTDRVGEREKLFF	TGTGCCAGCACCGACAGGGTAGGGGAGAGGGAAAAACTGTTTTTT
NA	TRBV5-1	TRBJ2-1	TRBD1	CASSTRQGLADNEQFF	TGCGCCAGCAGCACCAGACAGGGTTTGGCCGACAATGAGCAGTTCTTC
NA	TRBV2	TRBJ1-2	NA	CASRTEGGIDGYTF	TGTGCCAGCCGTACCGAGGGGGGGATCGATGGCTACACCTTC
NA	TRBV28	TRBJ1-3	NA	CASSQGQFSGNTIYF	TGTGCCAGCAGTCAAGGACAGTTCTCTGGAAACACCATATATTTT
NA	TRBV30	TRBJ2-5	NA	CAWSGTGTTQETQYF	TGTGCCTGGAGTGGGACAGGGACTACCCAAGAGACCCAGTACTTC
NA	TRBV4-2	TRBJ2-3	TRBD2	CASSPATGTSGTDTQYF	TGTGCCAGCAGCCCGGCTACCGGGACTAGCGGCACAGATACGCAGTATTTT
NA	TRBV28	TRBJ2-2	TRBD1	CASIHPGTGSTGELFF	TGTGCCAGCATCCACCCCGGGACAGGGTCCACCGGGGAGCTGTTTTTT
NA	TRBV6-6	TRBJ2-1	TRBD2	CASRELAAGKNEQFF	TGTGCCAGCAGAGAACTAGCGGCGGGGAAGAATGAGCAGTTCTTC
once	TRBV7-9	TRBJ2-3	TRBD2	CASSLGVGGGSLSTDTQYF	TGTGCCAGCAGCCTAGGGGTGGGCGGGGGGTCCCTGAGCACAGATACGCAGTATTTT